This T cell receptor beta chain was observed in a study of T-cell memory formation after mild COVID-19. General study results and limits: Pre-infection memory carried some responding clones, suggesting that cross-reactive memory joined.

With regard to this clonotype: The antigen is unknown.

CDR3 length: 15 amino acids. Looked up from germline, CDR1 is SEHNR and CDR2 is FQNEAQ (reference sequence). V was trimmed by 1 base and J by 0 bases, leaving 7 bases between them. TCRdb redid the calling of the 5' RACE reads with MiXCR, one entry per CDR3 protein. This sample has around 320,000 distinct CDR3 sequences, with roughly an eighth found just once. The specimen was PBMCs or a T cell subset sorted from them (not recorded which). The chain recombines TRBV7-9 with TRBJ1-5; D is unclear. The sequence was collected from a young man who had mild COVID-19 (a few samples of this study predate the infection). Cell type and time point are not known. The CDR3 reads CASSLGRSSNQPQHF. The CDR3 DNA reads as TGTGCCAGCAGCTTAGGACGGTCTAGCAATCAGCCCCAGCATTTT.